This TCR beta chain appears in the sequencing data of a study of blood T cell repertoires in COVID-19. Study-wide background: The analysed material was cDNA or gDNA that came from T cells, B-cell-depleted T cells, or PBMCs.

Comment on this clone: One end of the junction is discordant with germline, which a read error may explain.

Sequencing used immunoSEQ multiplex PCR; TCRdb keeps in-frame clones, though not all of them. The sample shows about 270,000 clones, approximately 90% of them seen only once. The sample consisted of PBMCs or T cells enriched from blood (not recorded which). The origin of this receptor is a woman aged 30 to 39 with acute COVID-19.

CDR3 nucleotide sequence: TGTGCCAGCAGCAGCCGGGGGGCAGACCGAAATTTT. As protein: CASSSRGADRNF. This chain uses TRBV12-3 or TRBV12-4 with TRBJ2-3; D perhaps matches TRBD2 (7 bases). The CDR3 has 12 residues.